The 18 T cell receptor beta chains given below trace back to one sample, sequenced in a study of shared clonotypes between healthy human individuals. Using immunoSEQ multiplex PCR, the repertoire was profiled, and TCRdb retains in-frame clones only, with some absent. The top ten clones hold approximately 0.4% of a sample with roughly 2,300,000 clones, around 92% of them seen once. Specimen: naive CD4+ T cells from PBMCs. Subset indicated: CD45RA+ positively selected. The source is a man aged 18 to 29 in good health. Some clones in this sample may be carry-over from other donors' samples.

V gene TRBV11-2 combines with J gene TRBJ1-5, with unresolved D. V was pared by 2 bases and J by 6 bases, with 8 bases between. The germline CDR1 and CDR2 sequences are SGHAT and FQNNGV. The CDR3 spans 13 residues. The CDR3 is CASSLMGSQPQHF. The DNA for the CDR3 is TGTGCCAGCAGCTTAATGGGAAGTCAGCCCCAGCATTTT.

This sequence joins TRBV18 and TRBJ1-1; TRBD1 agrees at 8 bases. J lost 0 bases, V lost 3 bases, and 3 bases had no gene match. Germline-derived CDR1 and CDR2 are KGHSH and LQKENI. There are 15 residues in the CDR3. Written as DNA, the CDR3 is TGTGCCAGCTCACCGGCAGGGGGCTTGAACACTGAAGCTTTCTTT. This encodes CASSPAGGLNTEAFF.

The CDR3 sequence: CASSFRRASYNEQFF. The DNA of the CDR3 is TGTGCCAGCAGCTTTAGAAGGGCCAGCTACAATGAGCAGTTCTTC. The J gene is TRBJ2-1, the V gene TRBV7-2; the D is unclear. The CDR3 extends over 15 amino acids. Between the trimmed V and J ends, which lost 3 bases and 3 bases, there was a span of 12 bases. Germline V gene sequence: CDR1 SGHTA, CDR2 FQGNSA.

Of note for this clone: Other DNA sequences in this sample translate to the same CDR3. The chain is built from TRBV9 and TRBJ2-1; D is ambiguous. The CDR3 extends over 14 amino acids. CDR1 SGDLS and CDR2 YYNGEE come from the germline V gene. Trimming pared 0 bases from V and 4 bases from J, leaving 8 bases between. The CDR3 DNA is TGTGCCAGCAGCGTAGCGCCCCTATACAATGAGCAGTTCTTC. This codes for CASSVAPLYNEQFF.

Only one count was recorded for this clone. The genes are TRBV28 and TRBJ2-3; 8 bases are a match to TRBD2. CDR3 length: 14 residues. In germline, CDR1 is MDHEN, CDR2 SYDVKM. J was trimmed by 0 bases and V by 6 bases; bases with no gene match: 2. CDR3 region: CASSAGGSTDTQYF. Here the CDR3 DNA reads TGTGCCAGCAGCGCGGGAGGAAGCACAGATACGCAGTATTTT.

The chain employs TRBV5-1 and TRBJ2-5; D is perhaps TRBD1 (6 bases). Germline values: CDR1 SGHRS, CDR2 YFSETQ. The V end lost 3 bases, the J end lost 5 bases, and 14 bases lay between the germline ends. The CDR3 spans 14 residues. DNA for the CDR3: TGCGCCAGCAGCTCCCCAGGGGTTTGGGAGACCCAGTACTTC. Its translation is CASSSPGVWETQYF. The full variable domain, completed using reference TRBV5-1 and TRBJ2-5, is KAGVTQTPRYLIKTRGQQVTLSCSPISGHRSVSWYQQTPGQGLQFLFEYFSETQRNKGNFPGRFSGRQFSNSRSEMNVSTLELGDSALYLCASSSPGVWETQYFGPGTRLLVL.

The V and J genes are TRBV18 and TRBJ2-5, with D possibly being TRBD2 (5 bases). The CDR3 loop spans 14 amino acids. Trimming took 1 base from V and 5 from J, leaving 11 bases between them. The germline CDR1 and CDR2 sequences are KGHSH and LQKENI. The CDR3 loop reads CASSPRPSQETQYF. The CDR3 DNA reads as TGTGCCAGCTCACCACGACCTAGCCAGGAGACCCAGTACTTC. The full variable domain, rest sourced from reference TRBV18 and TRBJ2-5, is NAGVMQNPRHLVRRRGQEARLRCSPMKGHSHVYWYRQLPEEGLKFMVYLQKENIIDESGMPKERFSAEFPKEGPSILRIQQVVRGDSAAYFCASSPRPSQETQYFGPGTRLLVL.

About this clone: This sample includes further DNA sequences coding for the same CDR3. The V gene is TRBV18, the J gene TRBJ2-7; the match to TRBD1 covers 10 bases. This CDR3 comprises 14 residues. Looked up from germline, CDR1 is KGHSH and CDR2 is LQKENI. V dropped 1 base and J dropped 5; count of bases not matched to a gene: 2. The CDR3 loop reads CASSPRTGGDEQYF. CDR3 coding DNA: TGTGCCAGCTCACCACGGACAGGGGGAGACGAGCAGTACTTC.

The table lists this clone with a count of one. The chain uses TRBV5-1 and TRBJ2-1, with TRBD2 as a possible D gene (8 bases). Germline V gene lookup returns CDR1 SGHRS and CDR2 YFSETQ. Trimming stripped 4 bases from V and 7 bases from J, with 27 bases between. CDR3 size: 18 residues. The CDR3 sequence is CASSTPQGSLAGTNEQFF. CDR3 DNA sequence: TGCGCCAGCAGCACCCCACAGGGGTCCTTAGCGGGAACGAATGAGCAGTTCTTC.

This clone was seen only once. The gene calls are TRBV6-5 and TRBJ2-7, with 8 bases that match TRBD1. The CDR3 has 14 amino acids. V gave up 6 bases and J gave up 1 base; unmatched junction bases: 5. Germline CDR1 MNHEY, CDR2 SVGAGI. CDR3 DNA sequence: TGTGCCAGCAGGGCCGGGACAGGTTCCTACGAGCAGTACTTC. Amino acids: CASRAGTGSYEQYF.

This chain connects TRBV19 to TRBJ2-5; 8 bases match TRBD2. Germline lookup yields CDR1 LNHDA and CDR2 SQIVND (reference sequence). This CDR3 has 12 amino acids. Written as DNA, the CDR3 is TGTGAAGCGGGAGATCACCAAGAGACCCAGTACTTC. This gives the protein CEAGDHQETQYF.

The rearrangement uses TRBV27 and TRBJ2-5; 9 bases match TRBD1. There are 14 residues in the CDR3. The trim removed 5 bases at V and 4 bases at J, leaving 5 bases unmatched. Per germline, CDR1 MNHEY and CDR2 SMNVEV (reference sequence). In DNA, the CDR3 is TGTGCCAGCAGTCCAGCGGACAGGGGAGAGACCCAGTACTTC. Translating it yields CASSPADRGETQYF.

This clone has more than one count but fewer than ten. The chain carries TRBV30 and TRBJ1-5, with a weak D call TRBD1 (5 bases). Germline lookup yields CDR1 GTSNPN and CDR2 SVGIG (reference sequence). V was shortened by 6 bases and J by 0 bases, with 12 bases between the two germline ends. There are 14 residues in the CDR3. CDR3 coding DNA: TGTGCCTGTCAGACAGTGAATAGCAATCAGCCCCAGCATTTT. It encodes CACQTVNSNQPQHF.

Concerning this clone: The junction does not match germline at one end; this may be a read error. The chain combines TRBV30 with TRBJ1-3; a possible D gene is TRBD1 (6 bases). The CDR3 has 13 residues. Per germline, CDR1 GTSNPN and CDR2 SVGIG (reference sequence). The CDR3: CAWSDSSGNAIYF. CDR3 nucleotides: TGTGCCTGGTCGGACAGCTCTGGAAACGCCATATATTTT.

V gene TRBV5-1 combines with J gene TRBJ2-3, with TRBD2 matching 8 bases. This CDR3 comprises 16 residues. After removal of 0 bases from V and 1 base from J, the junction contained 4 bases not matched to a gene. Germline V gene data show CDR1 as SGHRS and CDR2 as YFSETQ. CDR3 nucleotide sequence: TGCGCCAGCAGCTTGGATGGGCGGGAGGGCACAGATACGCAGTATTTT. Encoded protein: CASSLDGREGTDTQYF.

This sequence joins TRBV11-2 and TRBJ1-2; D gene ambiguous. Germline-derived CDR1 and CDR2 are SGHAT and FQNNGV. Trimming took 5 bases from V and 2 from J, leaving 15 bases between them. The CDR3 is 15 residues long. CDR3 protein: CASSLLTRPNYGYTF. CDR3 DNA: TGTGCCAGCAGCCTCCTCACGCGGCCAAACTATGGCTACACCTTC.

This clone has only one observation. The V call is TRBV28, the J call TRBJ1-2; 7 bases match TRBD1. Germline CDR1 is MDHEN and CDR2 is SYDVKM. This CDR3 spans 17 amino acids. The trim removed 1 base at V and 2 bases at J, leaving 10 bases unmatched. CDR3 loop: CASSLLARQGPNYGYTF. In DNA form, the CDR3 reads TGTGCCAGCAGTTTATTGGCCCGACAGGGTCCCAACTATGGCTACACCTTC.

The chain recombines TRBV5-1 with TRBJ1-1; D is unresolved. Germline lookup yields CDR1 SGHRS and CDR2 YFSETQ. This CDR3 is built from 16 residues. Trimming took off 0 bases at V and 1 base at J, with 13 bases between the two ends. CDR3 loop: CASSLATAPPNTEAFF. The CDR3 DNA reads as TGCGCCAGCAGCTTGGCTACAGCGCCCCCGAACACTGAAGCTTTCTTT. The full variable domain, completed using reference TRBV5-1 and TRBJ1-1, is KAGVTQTPRYLIKTRGQQVTLSCSPISGHRSVSWYQQTPGQGLQFLFEYFSETQRNKGNFPGRFSGRQFSNSRSEMNVSTLELGDSALYLCASSLATAPPNTEAFFGQGTRLTVV.